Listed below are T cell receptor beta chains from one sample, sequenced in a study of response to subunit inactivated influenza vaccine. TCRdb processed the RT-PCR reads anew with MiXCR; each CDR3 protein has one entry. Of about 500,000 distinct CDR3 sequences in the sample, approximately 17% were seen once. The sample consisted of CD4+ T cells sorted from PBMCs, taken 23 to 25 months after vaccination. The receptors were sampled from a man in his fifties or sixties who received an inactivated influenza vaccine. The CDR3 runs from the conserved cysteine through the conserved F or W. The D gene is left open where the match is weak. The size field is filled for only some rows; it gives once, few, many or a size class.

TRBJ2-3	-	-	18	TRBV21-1	TGTGCCAGCCGCCTGAACGGGGACAGGGCAACTAGCACAGATACGCAGTATTTT	CASRLNGDRATSTDTQYF
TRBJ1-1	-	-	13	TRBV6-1	TGTGCCAGCAGGGAGGACAGAGCCACTGAAGCTTTCTTT	CASREDRATEAFF
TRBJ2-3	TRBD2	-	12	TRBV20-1	TGCAGTGCGCAGCGGGACTGGGATACGCAGTATTTT	CSAQRDWDTQYF
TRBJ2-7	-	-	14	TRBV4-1	TGCGCCAGCAGCCAAGGGCTCTCCCCCTACGAGCAGTACTTC	CASSQGLSPYEQYF
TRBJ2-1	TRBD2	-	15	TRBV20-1	TGCAGTGCTAGATCTAGCGGGAGGACAAACAATGAGCAGTTCTTC	CSARSSGRTNNEQFF
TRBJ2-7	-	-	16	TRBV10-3	TGTGCCATCAGTTTTCAGGGGACACCCACGTCCACGGGGCAGTACTTC	CAISFQGTPTSTGQYF
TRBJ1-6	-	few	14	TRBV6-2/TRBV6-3	TGTGCCAGCAGTTACGTGGGGGATAGATCACCCCTCCACTTT	CASSYVGDRSPLHF
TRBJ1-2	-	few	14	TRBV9	TGTGCCAGCAGCGTAATACTTTCGGACTATGGCTACACCTTC	CASSVILSDYGYTF
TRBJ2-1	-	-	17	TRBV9	TGTGCCAGCAGCCCAGGGGCTGCGGGGGAGCTTCACTATGAGCAGTTCTTC	CASSPGAAGELHYEQFF
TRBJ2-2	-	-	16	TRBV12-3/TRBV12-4	TGTGCCAGCAGTCCCTCGCAGCTTTATGCCGGGGGGGAGCTGTTTTTT	CASSPSQLYAGGELFF
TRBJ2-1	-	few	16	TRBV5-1	TGCGCCAGCAGCGATTTCTCCAGCTTGAGGTACAATGAGCAGTTCTTC	CASSDFSSLRYNEQFF
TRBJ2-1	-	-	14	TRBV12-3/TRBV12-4	TGTGCCAGCGGAACCCCGGCGGCCCACAATGAGCAGTTCTTC	CASGTPAAHNEQFF
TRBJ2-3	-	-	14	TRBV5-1	TGCGCCAGCAGCTTGGACTGGTACACAGATACGCAGTATTTT	CASSLDWYTDTQYF
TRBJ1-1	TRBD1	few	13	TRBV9	TGTGCCAGCGGACAGGGGGCGCAGACTGAAGCTTTCTTT	CASGQGAQTEAFF
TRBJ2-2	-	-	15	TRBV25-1	TGTGCCAGCAGTGTGGGCCGCGGATTCACCGGGGAGCTGTTTTTT	CASSVGRGFTGELFF
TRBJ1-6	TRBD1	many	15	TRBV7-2	TGTGCCAGCAGCTTACAGGGGGCGGATAATTCACCCCTCCACTTT	CASSLQGADNSPLHF
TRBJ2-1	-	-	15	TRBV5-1	TGCGCCAGCTTCAAGGCAGAGAGCTCCTACAATGAGCAGTTCTTC	CASFKAESSYNEQFF
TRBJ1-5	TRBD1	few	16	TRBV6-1	TGTGCCAGCAGGGGGTCGGGACAGGGTATTGATCAGCCCCAGCATTTT	CASRGSGQGIDQPQHF
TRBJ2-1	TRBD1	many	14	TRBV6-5	TGTGCCAGCAGTTACCTACAGGGGGCTAATGAGCAGTTCTTC	CASSYLQGANEQFF
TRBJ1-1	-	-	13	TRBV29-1	TGCAGCGGGGGCGAGGGGAGGACCACTGAAGCTTTCTTT	CSGGEGRTTEAFF
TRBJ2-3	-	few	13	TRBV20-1	TGCAGTGCTAGAGATTCCGGGGGAGATACGCAGTATTTT	CSARDSGGDTQYF
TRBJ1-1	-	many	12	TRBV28	TGTGCCAGCAGGGAGAGGAACACTGAAGCTTTCTTT	CASRERNTEAFF
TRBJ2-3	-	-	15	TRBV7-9	TGTGCCAGCAGGACCGACAGGTTAAACACAGATACGCAGTATTTT	CASRTDRLNTDTQYF
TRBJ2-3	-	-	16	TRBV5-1	TGCGCCAACACCCAGGGGGCGGGAGGAGGAGCAGATACGCAGTATTTT	CANTQGAGGGADTQYF
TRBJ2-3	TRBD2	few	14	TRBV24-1	TGTGCCATATTAGCGGGGGCTGGCACAGATACGCAGTATTTT	CAILAGAGTDTQYF
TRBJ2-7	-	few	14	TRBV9	TGTGCCAGCAGCGTGGCCGACGGGAACTACGAGCAGTACTTC	CASSVADGNYEQYF
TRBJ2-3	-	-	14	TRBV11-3	TGTGCCAGCAGCTTAGGACTGCCCGCGGATACGCAGTATTTT	CASSLGLPADTQYF
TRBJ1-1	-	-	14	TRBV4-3	TGCGCCAGCAGCCAAGTTACAGGGTTACCTGAAGCTTTCTTT	CASSQVTGLPEAFF
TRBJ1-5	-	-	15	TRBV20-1	TGCAGTGCATACCGGGACGATTCGAGGTACCAGCCCCAGCATTTT	CSAYRDDSRYQPQHF
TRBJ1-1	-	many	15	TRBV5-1	TGCGCCAGCAGCTTGGAGGGGTCAGACAGCGTACGAACTTTCTTT	CASSLEGSDSVRTFF
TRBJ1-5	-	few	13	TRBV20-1	TGCAGTGCTAGAGATGAGCAGGCTAGGTACCAGCATTTT	CSARDEQARYQHF
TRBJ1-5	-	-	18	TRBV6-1	TGTGCCAGCAGTGACGTTTCACATCTCCTCAGGAGCAATCAGCCCCAGCATTTT	CASSDVSHLLRSNQPQHF
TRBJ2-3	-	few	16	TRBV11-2	TGTGCCAGCAGCTTAAGGGGGGGAGATCCCACAGATACGCAGTATTTT	CASSLRGGDPTDTQYF
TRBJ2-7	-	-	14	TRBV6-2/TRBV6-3	TGTGCCAGCAAGGTTTCGCTGAGCTCCTACGAGCAGTACTTC	CASKVSLSSYEQYF
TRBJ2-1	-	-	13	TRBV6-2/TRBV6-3	TGTGCCAGCAGTTACTCGGGGCTGCAGGAGCAGTTCTTC	CASSYSGLQEQFF
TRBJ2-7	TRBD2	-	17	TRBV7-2	TGTGCCAGCAGCCCCCGACTAGTTGCGGGAGCCCAAGGGGAGCAGTACTTC	CASSPRLVAGAQGEQYF
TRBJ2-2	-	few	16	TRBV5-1	TGCGCCAGCAGCTTGGCTGGGGGAATGAACACCGGGGAGCTGTTTTTT	CASSLAGGMNTGELFF
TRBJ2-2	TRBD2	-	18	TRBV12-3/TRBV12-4	TGTGCCAGCAGTCTACCGGGACTAGCGGGAGGGCTCACCGGGGAGCTGTTTTTT	CASSLPGLAGGLTGELFF
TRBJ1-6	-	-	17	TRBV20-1	TGCAGTGCTAGAGTATACGCTGAGAGCTCCTATAATTCACCCCTCCACTTT	CSARVYAESSYNSPLHF
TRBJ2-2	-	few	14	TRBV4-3	TGCGCCAGCAGCCAAAACCAAGACACCGGGGAGCTGTTTTTT	CASSQNQDTGELFF
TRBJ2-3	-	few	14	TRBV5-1	TGCGCCAGCGCTAGCAGTTCTAGCACAGATACGCAGTATTTT	CASASSSSTDTQYF
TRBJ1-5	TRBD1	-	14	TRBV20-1	TGCAGTGCTTTAGACAGGGGAGCAGGGCAGCCCCAGCATTTT	CSALDRGAGQPQHF
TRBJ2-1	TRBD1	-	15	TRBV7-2	TGTGCCAGCAGCGCATACAGGGGGAACATGAATGAGCAGTTCTTC	CASSAYRGNMNEQFF
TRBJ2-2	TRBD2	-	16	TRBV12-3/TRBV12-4	TGTGCCAGCAGTTTTTATGGGGGGGACCTGGGCGGGGAGCTGTTTTTT	CASSFYGGDLGGELFF
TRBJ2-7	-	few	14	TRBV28	TGTGCCAGCAGTTTGGGGACTTTCTCCTACGAGCAGTACTTC	CASSLGTFSYEQYF
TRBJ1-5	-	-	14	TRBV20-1	TGCAGTGCTAGTATTCTGGAGGGCAATCAGCCCCAGCATTTT	CSASILEGNQPQHF
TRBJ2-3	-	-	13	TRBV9	TGTGCCAGCAACCGGGACCGTCCAGATACGCAGTATTTT	CASNRDRPDTQYF
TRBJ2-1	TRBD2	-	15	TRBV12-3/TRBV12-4	TGTGCCAGCAGTTTCGTCAGCGGGGGGGTGAATGAGCAGTTCTTC	CASSFVSGGVNEQFF
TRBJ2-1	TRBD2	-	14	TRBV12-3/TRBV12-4	TGTGCCAGCAGGCTTAGCGGGACGTACAATGAGCAGTTCTTC	CASRLSGTYNEQFF
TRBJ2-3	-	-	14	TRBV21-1	TGTGCCCGTCCTAACAGGGGGCAAGGAGATACGCAGTATTTT	CARPNRGQGDTQYF
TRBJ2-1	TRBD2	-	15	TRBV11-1	TGTGCCAGCAGCTTAGGGGGCGGGAGGGCCGGTGAGCAGTTCTTC	CASSLGGGRAGEQFF